This T cell receptor beta chain was identified in a study of T cells in Graves' hyperthyroidism and ophthalmopathy. The CDR3 totals 15 residues. Per the germline V gene, CDR1 is SQVTM and CDR2 is ANQGSEA. Amplified regions were TCR beta CDR3 sequences from RNA transcripts. During a first-round RT-PCR of the TCR CDR3, the HTBI primer set was used. TCRdb re-called the multiplex PCR reads through MiXCR, storing one row per CDR3 protein. This sample carries about 680,000 distinct CDR3 sequences, roughly a third of them seen once, and the ten largest clones take roughly 31%. Absence of ophthalmopathy progression within 18 months defined stable Graves' hyperthyroidism.

The chain employs TRBV29-1 and TRBJ2-5, with D uncertain. The J call is uncertain, as TRBJ2-7 better fits the DNA end. Sequencing input: blood. This receptor was obtained from a woman aged 40-49 years with Graves' hyperthyroidism. The CDR3 loop is CSVETDTYSSYEQYF. CDR3 DNA: TGCAGCGTTGAGACGGATACCTACAGCTCCTACGAGCAGTACTTC.